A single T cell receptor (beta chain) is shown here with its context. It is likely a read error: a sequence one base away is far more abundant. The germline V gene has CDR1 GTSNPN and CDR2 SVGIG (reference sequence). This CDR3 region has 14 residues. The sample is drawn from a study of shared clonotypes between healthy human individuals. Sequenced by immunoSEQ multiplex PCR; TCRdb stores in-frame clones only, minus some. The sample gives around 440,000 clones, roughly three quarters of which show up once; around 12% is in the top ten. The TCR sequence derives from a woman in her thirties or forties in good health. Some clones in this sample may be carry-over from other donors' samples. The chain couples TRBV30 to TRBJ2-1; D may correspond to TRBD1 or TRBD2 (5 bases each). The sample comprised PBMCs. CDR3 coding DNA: TGTGCCTGGCTACCTTCGGGGACCTACAATGGGCAGTTCTTC. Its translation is CAWLPSGTYNGQFF.